This is a list of T cell receptor beta chains from one sample in a study of blood T cell repertoires in COVID-19. Libraries were prepared by immunoSEQ multiplex PCR; TCRdb keeps only in-frame clonotypes and omits some of them. The repertoire holds 150,000 to 160,000 clones, with about 90% as singletons. The source material was peripheral blood. These receptors originate from a man aged 45 to 65 with acute or convalescent COVID-19. Both conserved end residues are part of each CDR3. Each record gives: clone size, V gene, J gene, D gene, CDR3 protein, CDR3 DNA. The D gene is left open where the match is weak. Expanded clones are given a class, and other clones once, few, many or no size at all.

.	TRBV19	TRBJ2-1	.	CASSMTQRSSYNEQFF	TGTGCCAGTAGTATGACGCAGCGGAGCTCCTACAATGAGCAGTTCTTC
.	TRBV7-9	TRBJ1-6	.	CASSLAERNNSPLHF	TGTGCCAGCAGCTTAGCGGAGCGAAATAATTCACCCCTCCACTTT
.	TRBV5-4	TRBJ2-7	TRBD2	CASSPGGGSYEQYF	TGTGCCAGCAGCCCGGGGGGGGGTTCCTACGAGCAGTACTTC
.	TRBV3-1/TRBV3-2	TRBJ1-1	TRBD1	CASSQDQEVTGASRNTEAFF	TGTGCCAGCAGCCAAGATCAGGAAGTGACAGGGGCGAGTCGGAACACTGAAGCTTTCTTT
.	TRBV10-1	TRBJ1-6	.	CASSEHWAGSHSPLHF	TGCGCCAGCAGTGAGCACTGGGCCGGTTCGCATTCACCCCTCCACTTT
.	TRBV6-6	TRBJ1-2	.	CASSFEGDGYTF	TGTGCCAGCAGTTTCGAAGGGGATGGCTACACCTTC
.	TRBV9	TRBJ1-1	.	CASSVGGYTEAFF	TGTGCCAGCAGCGTGGGGGGGTACACTGAAGCTTTCTTT
.	TRBV27	TRBJ1-5	.	CASSLAGYNQPQHF	TGTGCCAGCAGTTTAGCAGGATACAATCAGCCCCAGCATTTT
.	TRBV28	TRBJ2-7	TRBD1	CASSFLTGGDFEQYF	TGTGCCAGCAGTTTCCTGACAGGGGGCGATTTCGAGCAGTACTTC
.	TRBV28	TRBJ1-5	.	CASSFTGMGNQPQHF	TGTGCCAGCAGTTTCACAGGGATGGGCAATCAGCCCCAGCATTTT
.	TRBV6-5	TRBJ1-1	.	CASSLVMNTEAFF	TGTGCCAGCAGTTTAGTAATGAACACTGAAGCTTTCTTT
.	TRBV27	TRBJ2-1	TRBD2	CLSSGRANEQFF	TGTCTTTCTAGCGGTAGGGCCAATGAGCAGTTCTTC
.	TRBV19	TRBJ1-2	.	CATGPQGFYGYTF	TGTGCCACCGGGCCACAGGGCTTCTATGGCTACACCTTC
.	TRBV23-1	TRBJ2-1	TRBD2	CASSRPQTPLADSYNEQFF	TGCGCCAGCAGTCGTCCACAGACCCCTCTAGCGGACTCCTACAATGAGCAGTTCTTC
.	TRBV7-2	TRBJ2-5	.	CASSPWIAHQETQYF	TGTGCCAGCAGCCCGTGGATAGCCCACCAAGAGACCCAGTACTTC
.	TRBV4-1	TRBJ2-6	TRBD2	CASSRGLAGRSGANVLTF	TGCGCCAGCAGCCGGGGACTAGCGGGACGCTCTGGGGCCAACGTCCTGACTTTC
.	TRBV27	TRBJ1-5	TRBD1	CATDRGANQPQHF	TGTGCCACCGACAGGGGGGCCAATCAGCCCCAGCATTTT
.	TRBV9	TRBJ2-4	.	CASSVGLMGPQFQYF	TGTGCCAGCAGCGTCGGATTGATGGGCCCCCAATTTCAGTACTTC
.	TRBV4-2	TRBJ2-3	TRBD2	CASSRLSGTDTQYF	TGTGCCAGCAGCCGCCTTAGCGGGACAGATACGCAGTATTTT
.	TRBV7-3	TRBJ1-2	.	CASSPTPGSGYTF	TGTGCCAGCAGCCCGACCCCGGGGAGCGGCTACACCTTC
.	TRBV4-3	TRBJ1-2	.	CASSQDWGVNYGYTF	TGCGCCAGCAGCCAAGATTGGGGGGTAAACTATGGCTACACCTTC
once	TRBV29-1	TRBJ2-5	.	CSVTLQGRMETQYF	TGCAGCGTTACTCTACAGGGTCGGATGGAGACCCAGTACTTC
.	TRBV19	TRBJ1-2	TRBD1	CASRTTHRGLYGYTF	TGTGCCAGTAGAACAACCCACAGGGGGCTTTATGGCTACACCTTC
.	TRBV11-2	TRBJ2-2	TRBD2	CASSLTNSGGAGELFF	TGTGCCAGCAGCTTAACCAATAGCGGGGGGGCCGGGGAGCTGTTTTTT
.	TRBV9	TRBJ2-1	.	CASSVVPAGSTYNEQFF	TGTGCCAGCAGCGTAGTCCCGGCGGGGAGCACCTACAATGAGCAGTTCTTC
.	TRBV2	TRBJ2-5	TRBD1	CASSTRQGGETQYF	TGTGCCAGCAGTACACGACAGGGCGGGGAGACCCAGTACTTC
.	TRBV7-9	TRBJ1-2	.	CASSNSRDYGYTF	TGTGCCAGCAGTAATTCTCGGGACTATGGCTACACCTTC
.	TRBV3-1/TRBV3-2	TRBJ1-4	TRBD1	CASSSAGTEEKLFF	TGTGCCAGCAGTTCCGCCGGGACAGAGGAAAAACTGTTTTTT
.	TRBV27	TRBJ1-5	TRBD1	CASSFNRGRNQPQHF	TGTGCCAGCAGTTTCAACAGGGGTCGCAATCAGCCCCAGCATTTT
once	TRBV5-4	TRBJ2-1	.	CASSAGSRGGNEQFF	TGTGCCAGCAGCGCCGGTAGCAGAGGGGGTAATGAGCAGTTCTTC
.	TRBV12-3/TRBV12-4	TRBJ1-2	.	CASSLGQNYGYTF	TGTGCCAGCAGTTTGGGACAAAACTATGGCTACACCTTC
.	TRBV6-2/TRBV6-3	TRBJ2-3	TRBD2	CASSYRAGGSTDTQYF	TGTGCCAGCAGTTACCGAGCGGGGGGGAGCACAGATACGCAGTATTTT
.	TRBV6-5	TRBJ1-2	.	CASSRGSGYTF	TGTGCCAGCAGCCGGGGGTCTGGCTACACCTTC
.	TRBV11-2	TRBJ1-2	TRBD1	CASSLGQGGYGYTF	TGTGCCAGCAGCCTGGGACAGGGGGGCTATGGCTACACCTTC
.	TRBV27	TRBJ2-7	.	CASSLSPQGPWGEQYF	TGTGCCAGCAGTTTATCCCCCCAGGGGCCTTGGGGGGAGCAGTACTTC
.	TRBV28	TRBJ2-3	TRBD2	CASSYGLAGGPDTQYF	TGTGCCAGCAGTTACGGACTAGCGGGAGGGCCAGATACGCAGTATTTT
few	TRBV5-1	TRBJ1-5	.	CASSVGQGSQPQHF	TGCGCCAGCAGCGTTGGTCAGGGCAGTCAGCCCCAGCATTTT
.	TRBV4-3	TRBJ1-1	.	CASSQNHRLSGAFF	TGCGCCAGCAGCCAAAACCACAGGTTATCAGGAGCTTTCTTT
.	TRBV25-1	TRBJ2-7	.	CASSDYRSYEQYF	TGTGCCAGCAGTGACTACCGCTCCTACGAGCAGTACTTC
once	TRBV7-2	TRBJ2-1	TRBD2	CASSLTSGRYNEQFF	TGTGCCAGCAGCCTAACTAGCGGACGCTACAATGAGCAGTTCTTC
.	TRBV19	TRBJ1-1	TRBD1	CASSPRTGEAFF	TGTGCCAGTAGTCCGCGGACAGGAGAAGCTTTCTTT
.	TRBV28	TRBJ2-3	.	CASSLSGGQYF	TGTGCCAGCAGTCTTAGCGGAGGGCAGTATTTT
few	TRBV2	TRBJ1-2	.	CASKANTDANYGYTF	TGTGCCAGCAAAGCCAACACAGATGCTAACTATGGCTACACCTTC
once	TRBV11-2	TRBJ2-1	.	CASSKQQGLAYNEQFF	TGTGCCAGCAGCAAGCAACAGGGTTTGGCCTACAATGAGCAGTTCTTC
.	TRBV9	TRBJ1-2	.	CASSPSGGDYGYTF	TGTGCCAGCAGCCCGAGCGGGGGGGACTATGGCTACACCTTC
.	TRBV7-6	TRBJ2-2	.	CASTRQQNTGELFF	TGTGCCAGCACCCGACAGCAGAACACCGGGGAGCTGTTTTTT
.	TRBV6-5	TRBJ1-6	TRBD1	CASRQTGGNSPLHF	TGTGCCAGCAGGCAGACAGGGGGTAATTCACCCCTCCACTTT
.	TRBV9	TRBJ2-1	.	CASSVEEFHEQFF	TGTGCCAGCAGCGTAGAAGAGTTCCATGAGCAGTTCTTC
.	TRBV6-2/TRBV6-3	TRBJ1-4	.	CASSNTGGRIEKLFF	TGTGCCAGCAGTAATACCGGGGGGCGGATTGAAAAACTGTTTTTT
.	TRBV3-1/TRBV3-2	TRBJ1-2	.	CASSPEGRSHYGYTF	TGTGCCAGCAGCCCCGAGGGCAGGAGCCACTATGGCTACACCTTC
.	TRBV7-9	TRBJ1-4	.	CASSKRDGSTNEKLFF	TGTGCCAGCAGCAAGCGGGACGGATCAACTAATGAAAAACTGTTTTTT
.	TRBV11-1	TRBJ2-3	.	CASSWEAETSTDTQYF	TGTGCCAGCAGCTGGGAGGCAGAGACCAGCACAGATACGCAGTATTTT
.	TRBV7-9	TRBJ1-4	.	CASSPWAQAGGEKLFF	TGTGCCAGCAGCCCATGGGCGCAGGCTGGGGGCGAAAAACTGTTTTTT